This T cell receptor (beta chain) was sequenced during a study of blood T cell repertoires in COVID-19. Whole-study context: PBMCs, B-cell-depleted T cells, or T cells were the source of the cDNA or gDNA that made up the material.

Followed longitudinally, the Seattle patients had been enrolled during active infection. There are 11 residues in the CDR3. From germline, CDR1 is SEHNR and CDR2 FQNEAQ (reference sequence). The V and J ends lost 8 bases and 6 bases respectively, with 10 bases between them. Libraries were prepared by immunoSEQ multiplex PCR; TCRdb keeps only in-frame clonotypes and omits some of them. The sample shows almost 350,000 clones, roughly nine tenths of them seen only once. The specimen was peripheral blood. The chain couples TRBV7-9 to TRBJ1-1; D unresolved. The receptor comes from a woman in her sixties with COVID-19, enrolled during active disease. CDR3: CASRVLSEAFF. CDR3 sequence (DNA): TGTGCCAGCCGCGTACTCTCTGAAGCTTTCTTT.